The next 25 T cell receptor beta chains were all read from a single sample in a study of human T cells and chemical hapten exposure. TCRdb re-called the RACE reads through MiXCR, storing one row per CDR3 protein. The table lists around 120,000 distinct CDR3 sequences, approximately 13% of them singletons, with 0.92% in the top ten. Indicated time point: patch test 1, 2 weeks after DPC sensitization. Regarding treatment: therapeutic diphenylcyclopropenone sensitization with weekly scalp DPC. The source was whole blood, collected in connection with sensitization to the hapten diphenylcyclopropenone (DPC). The origin of the receptors is a man between 18 and 35 years old with alopecia areata. Some clones in this sample may be carry-over from other donors' samples.

CDR3 in amino acids: CASSAEGFEQYF. The CDR3 nucleotides are TGTGCCAGCAGTGCGGAGGGGTTCGAGCAGTACTTC. The chain uses TRBV6-2 or TRBV6-3 and TRBJ2-7; the D gene is possibly TRBD2 (6 bases). CDR1 is MNHEY, CDR2 SVGEGT, per germline. The CDR3 length is 12 residues. Deletions cut 5 bases from V and 6 bases from J, with 11 bases between.

The chain is built from TRBV24-1 and TRBJ2-3; D possibly corresponds to TRBD1 (6 bases). The germline CDR1 and CDR2 sequences are KGHDR and SFDVKD. Trimming took 1 base from V and 0 from J, leaving 7 bases between them. This CDR3 is 15 amino acids long. The DNA for the CDR3 is TGTGCCACCAGTGATTTAGGGGGAAGCACAGATACGCAGTATTTT. Its translation: CATSDLGGSTDTQYF.

This clonotype has more than one count but fewer than ten. This sequence joins TRBV19 and TRBJ1-1; 7 bases fit TRBD1. The CDR3 is 14 amino acids. Germline loops: CDR1 LNHDA, CDR2 SQIVND (reference sequence). V was clipped by 7 bases and J by 8 bases; unmatched bases: 13. In nucleotides, the CDR3 is TGTGCCAGTACCGAACGGGGACAGACACCCGAAGCTTTCTTT. As protein: CASTERGQTPEAFF.

The chain is built from TRBV28 and TRBJ1-3, with 10 bases aligning to TRBD1. The germline CDR1 and CDR2 sequences are MDHEN and SYDVKM. The CDR3 extends over 15 amino acids. V trimming: 8 bases; J trimming: 4 bases; junction bases outside the gene matches: 8. The CDR3 loop reads CASGTGALSGNTIYF. Here the CDR3 DNA reads TGTGCCAGCGGGACAGGGGCCTTATCCGGAAACACCATATATTTT. Full variable domain (outside the CDR3, taken from reference TRBV28 and TRBJ1-3): DVKVTQSSRYLVKRTGEKVFLECVQDMDHENMFWYRQDPGLGLRLIYFSYDVKMKEKGDIPEGYSVSREKKERFSLILESASTNQTSMYLCASGTGALSGNTIYFGEGSWLTVV.

V usage is TRBV20-1 and J usage is TRBJ1-6; D may be TRBD1 (5 bases). Germline V gene data show CDR1 as DFQATT and CDR2 as SNEGSKA (reference sequence). The ends were cut back, 4 bases at V and 3 bases at J, with 16 bases in the middle. The CDR3 is 16 residues long. CDR3 nucleotide sequence: TGCAGTGCTACTCGGGGGGGTAGTGTCTATAATTCACCCCTCCACTTT. Translated: CSATRGGSVYNSPLHF.

The chain employs TRBV12-3 or TRBV12-4 and TRBJ1-2; the D gene is possibly TRBD1 (5 bases). CDR3 length: 16 residues. V dropped 8 bases and J dropped 1 base, with 20 bases sitting between them. The CDR3 protein is CASGVGGFARNYGYTF. CDR3 sequence (DNA): TGTGCCAGCGGCGTTGGGGGATTCGCCCGTAACTATGGCTACACCTTC.

A few counts support this clonotype. The rearrangement uses TRBV20-1 and TRBJ2-3; 10 bases line up with TRBD2. Germline-derived CDR1 and CDR2 are DFQATT and SNEGSKA (reference sequence). The CDR3 has 21 amino acids. V was clipped by 0 bases and J by 1 base; unmatched bases: 19. CDR3 nucleotide sequence: TGCAGTGCTAGAGATTCGCCCCTCAGCGGGGGGGCGGTTTATCGCACAGATACGCAGTATTTT. As protein: CSARDSPLSGGAVYRTDTQYF.

Comment on this clonotype: This may arise from a read error, as a much more abundant clone is one base away. V and J are TRBV7-2 and TRBJ1-4; D may be TRBD1 (5 bases). CDR1 and CDR2 from the germline V gene are SGHTA and FQGNSA. There are 15 residues in the CDR3. CDR3 in DNA: TGTGCCAGCAGCTTCCCAGGGTTTACTAATGAAGAACTGTTTTTT. Translating it yields CASSFPGFTNEELFF.

The chain joins TRBV6-5 to TRBJ1-5; D call uncertain. The CDR3 covers 15 residues. V lost 0 bases to trimming and J lost 4 bases, with 10 bases between them. The germline V gene has CDR1 MNHEY and CDR2 SVGAGI. The CDR3 coding sequence is TGTGCCAGCAGTTACTCGTGGGATTTAAATCAGCCCCAGCATTTT. Protein: CASSYSWDLNQPQHF.

The count of this clonotype is one. V is TRBV6-4 and J is TRBJ2-3; D is unresolved. The ends were cut back, 3 bases at V and 3 bases at J, with 7 bases in the middle. Germline loops: CDR1 MRHNA, CDR2 SNTAGT. The CDR3 loop spans 13 amino acids. The CDR3 is CASSEEGTDTQYF. The CDR3 coding sequence is TGTGCCAGCAGTGAAGAAGGGACAGATACGCAGTATTTT.

The chain is built from TRBV5-6 and TRBJ1-1; 10 bases are shared with TRBD1. The CDR3 totals 16 residues. With V trimmed by 3 bases and J by 0 bases, 5 bases remained unmatched. Germline CDR1 SGHDT, CDR2 YYEEEE. CDR3 sequence reads: CASSWGQGKMNTEAFF. CDR3 nucleotides: TGTGCCAGCAGCTGGGGACAGGGGAAGATGAACACTGAAGCTTTCTTT.

CDR3 sequence (DNA): TGTGCCAGCAGCCCGTCCGCCTCCGGGAATGAGCAGTTCTTC. Translation gives CASSPSASGNEQFF. The J gene is TRBJ2-1, the V gene TRBV12-3 or TRBV12-4; no definite D call. Trimming removed 6 bases at V and 7 bases at J, with 16 bases between. The CDR3 consists of 14 residues.

The sample holds a few counts of this clonotype. V and J are TRBV20-1 and TRBJ1-5; D gene uncertain. This CDR3 has 14 residues. With 3 bases removed from V and 0 bases from J, the gap between germline ends came to 9 bases. Germline CDR1 DFQATT, CDR2 SNEGSKA (reference sequence). Here the CDR3 reads CSASAMVSNQPQHF. The CDR3 nucleotides read TGCAGTGCTAGTGCTATGGTTAGCAATCAGCCCCAGCATTTT.

V is TRBV7-6 and J is TRBJ2-5, with TRBD2 matching over 9 bases. Trimming at V came to 3 bases and at J to 2 bases, leaving 4 bases not matched to a gene. The CDR3 runs to 15 residues. Germline CDR1 and CDR2: SGHVS and FNYEAQ. The CDR3 loop is CASSLAGGLQETQYF. CDR3 nucleotides: TGTGCCAGCAGCTTGGCGGGGGGGTTACAAGAGACCCAGTACTTC.

This clonotype came up many times. V and J are TRBV7-2 and TRBJ2-3, with TRBD2 matching 11 bases. The CDR3 length is 20 residues. Germline assignment: CDR1 SGHTA and CDR2 FQGNSA. The ends lost 3 bases at V and 0 bases at J; junction bases unmatched: 14. This CDR3 reads CASSFLLAGAGNTSTDTQYF. For the CDR3, the DNA is TGTGCCAGCAGCTTTCTACTAGCGGGGGCAGGAAATACTAGCACAGATACGCAGTATTTT.

The chain links TRBV10-3 to TRBJ1-1; 8 bases agree with TRBD1. CDR3 size: 14 residues. After removal of 6 bases from V and 5 bases from J, the junction contained 8 bases not matched to a gene. The germline V gene has CDR1 ENHRY and CDR2 SYGVKD. CDR3 region: CAIRAGGARTEAFF. The CDR3 nucleotides read TGTGCCATCAGGGCAGGGGGCGCGAGGACTGAAGCTTTCTTT.

Only a few counts were recorded for this clonotype. The chain joins TRBV28 to TRBJ2-3; no firm D call. Trimming removed 6 bases from V and 2 bases from J, with 12 bases in between. Germline CDR1 reads MDHEN; CDR2 reads SYDVKM. The CDR3 is 14 residues long. In DNA form, the CDR3 reads TGTGCCAGCAGAATGCGTGACCACACAGATACGCAGTATTTT. It codes for CASRMRDHTDTQYF.

This clonotype has a handful of counts. The V and J genes are TRBV6-5 and TRBJ1-1, with 7 bases aligning to TRBD1. J was trimmed by 10 bases and V by 0 bases; bases with no gene match: 8. Per the germline V gene, CDR1 is MNHEY and CDR2 is SVGAGI. This CDR3 is built from 14 residues. In nucleotides, the CDR3 is TGTGCCAGCAGTTACTCGTATGCGACAGGGCGAGCTTTCTTT. The encoded protein is CASSYSYATGRAFF.

The sample holds a few counts of this clonotype. The V and J genes are TRBV6-5 and TRBJ1-1; TRBD1 aligns across 7 bases. CDR1 and CDR2 from the germline V gene are MNHEY and SVGAGI. Losses at the gene ends were 0 bases for V and 13 bases for J; bases not matched to a gene: 14. This CDR3 spans 15 amino acids. CDR3: CASSYSVPGQKRDFF. The CDR3 nucleotides read TGTGCCAGCAGTTACTCCGTCCCGGGACAGAAGAGGGATTTCTTT.

This clonotype showed up just a few times. This chain links TRBV4-1 with TRBJ1-5, with unresolved D. The CDR3 runs to 15 residues. Germline V CDR1 and CDR2: MGHRA, YSYEKL. Between the trimmed V and J ends, which lost 0 bases and 6 bases, there was a span of 12 bases. The CDR3 here is CASSQDNRGLQPQHF. CDR3 DNA: TGCGCCAGCAGCCAAGATAATAGAGGGCTTCAGCCCCAGCATTTT.

The rearrangement links TRBV29-1 to TRBJ1-1, with 8 bases matching TRBD1. The CDR3 extends over 14 amino acids. After removal of 3 bases from V and 1 base from J, the junction contained 4 bases not matched to a gene. CDR1 and CDR2 from the germline V gene are SQVTM and ANQGSEA. The CDR3 sequence: CSVDLTGENTEAFF. Here the CDR3 DNA reads TGCAGCGTTGACCTGACAGGGGAGAACACTGAAGCTTTCTTT.

The J gene is TRBJ2-3, the V gene TRBV6-5, with D possibly matching TRBD1 (6 bases). V was cut by 0 bases and J by 6 bases, with 13 bases left in between. This CDR3 is 15 amino acids long. The germline CDR1 and CDR2 sequences are MNHEY and SVGAGI. The CDR3 loop reads CASSYSTRGKDTQYF. CDR3 coding DNA: TGTGCCAGCAGTTACTCGACCAGGGGCAAGGATACGCAGTATTTT.

This chain connects TRBV5-1 to TRBJ2-7, with D uncertain. The V and J ends lost 4 bases and 3 bases respectively, with 20 bases between them. The CDR3 length is 16 residues. Germline CDR1 is SGHRS and CDR2 is YFSETQ. CDR3 amino acids: CASSPEAPAPNYEQYF. CDR3 coding DNA: TGCGCCAGCAGCCCTGAAGCGCCAGCCCCTAACTACGAGCAGTACTTC. The full variable domain, its missing parts supplied by reference TRBV5-1 and TRBJ2-7, is KAGVTQTPRYLIKTRGQQVTLSCSPISGHRSVSWYQQTPGQGLQFLFEYFSETQRNKGNFPGRFSGRQFSNSRSEMNVSTLELGDSALYLCASSPEAPAPNYEQYFGPGTRLTVT.

This rearrangement joins TRBV5-1 to TRBJ1-1, with D perhaps TRBD1 (5 bases). The CDR3 covers 14 residues. Germline-derived CDR1 and CDR2 are SGHRS and YFSETQ. Trimming shortened V by 0 bases and J by 2 bases, and 8 bases separated the two germline ends. The CDR3 DNA follows: TGCGCCAGCAGCTTGGCTCAGGGCAACACTGAAGCTTTCTTT. Amino acid sequence: CASSLAQGNTEAFF.

The chain links TRBV18 to TRBJ2-3; a weak D match, TRBD2 (7 bases). Germline CDR1 reads KGHSH; CDR2 reads LQKENI. V was cut by 5 bases and J by 6 bases, with 12 bases left in between. The length of the CDR3 is 13 residues. For the CDR3, the DNA is TGTGCCAGCTCAGGGGGGGGCCTGGATACGCAGTATTTT. This encodes CASSGGGLDTQYF.